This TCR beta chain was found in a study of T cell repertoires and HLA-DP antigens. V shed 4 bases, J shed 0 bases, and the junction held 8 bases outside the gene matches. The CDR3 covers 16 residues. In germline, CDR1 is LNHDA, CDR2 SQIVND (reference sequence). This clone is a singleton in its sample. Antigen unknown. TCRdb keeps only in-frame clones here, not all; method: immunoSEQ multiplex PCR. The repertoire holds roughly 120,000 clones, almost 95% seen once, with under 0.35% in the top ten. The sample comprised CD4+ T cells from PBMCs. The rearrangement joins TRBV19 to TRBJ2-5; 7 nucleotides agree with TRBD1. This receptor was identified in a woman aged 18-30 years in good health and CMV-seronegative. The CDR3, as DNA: TGTGCCAGTAGTACCCCGGGACAGCTGTACCAAGAGACCCAGTACTTC. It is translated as CASSTPGQLYQETQYF.